What follows are 10 T cell receptor beta chains derived from one specimen sequenced in a study of control samples from healthy donors and cancer patients. Using immunoSEQ multiplex PCR, the repertoire was profiled, and TCRdb retains in-frame clones only, with some absent. The sample lists under 150,000 clones, 85% to 95% occurring once. Sequenced sample: PBMCs. Receptors originate from a man between 45 and 60 years old with head and neck cancer.

V gene TRBV6-5 combines with J gene TRBJ1-5; 7 bases fit TRBD1. Germline CDR1 MNHEY, CDR2 SVGAGI. The CDR3 is 16 amino acids. The junction had 11 bases not matched to a gene; V was cut back by 0 bases and J by 9 bases. The CDR3 nucleotides are TGTGCCAGCAGTTACTCTAACCGACAGGGATATATGCCCCAGCATTTT. It encodes CASSYSNRQGYMPQHF.

The chain has TRBV7-6 and TRBJ1-6; 9 bases are a match to TRBD1. The germline gives CDR1 SGHVS, CDR2 FNYEAQ. The junction had 6 bases not matched to a gene; V was cut back by 5 bases and J by 7 bases. The CDR3 is made up of 15 amino acids. The CDR3 reads CASSVGQGSNSPLHF. CDR3 DNA sequence: TGTGCCAGCAGCGTTGGACAGGGGAGCAATTCACCCCTCCACTTT.

About this clone itself: The sample has other DNA sequences that encode this CDR3 too. The chain links TRBV30 to TRBJ2-1; the D is unclear. The V end lost 2 bases, the J end lost 2 bases, and 7 bases lay between the germline ends. CDR1 and CDR2 (germline): GTSNPN, SVGIG (reference sequence). The CDR3 runs to 13 residues. The CDR3: CAWSRATYNEQFF. The CDR3 nucleotides read TGTGCCTGGAGTAGAGCTACCTACAATGAGCAGTTCTTC. Together with reference TRBV30 and TRBJ2-1, the CDR3 gives the full variable domain: SQTIHQWPATLVQPVGSPLSLECTVEGTSNPNLYWYRQAAGRGLQLLFYSVGIGQISSEVPQNLSASRPQDRQFILSSKKLLLSDSGFYLCAWSRATYNEQFFGPGTRLTVL.

As DNA, the CDR3 is TGTGCCAGCAGCCTTCTTATCGGGACTTCTGAAGCTTTCTTT. Protein sequence: CASSLLIGTSEAFF. The chain is built from TRBV3-1 (or the pseudogene TRBV3-2) and TRBJ1-1; D is possibly TRBD1 (5 bases). Between the trimmed V and J ends, which lost 4 bases and 6 bases, there was a span of 15 bases. The V gene's germline CDR1 is LGHDT and CDR2 YNNKEL (reference sequence). The CDR3 contains 14 residues.

V is TRBV7-8 and J is TRBJ1-2; TRBD1 might be the D (5 bases). Germline V gives CDR1 SGHVS, CDR2 FQNEAQ. Trimming stripped 5 bases from V and 4 bases from J, with 14 bases between. There are 14 residues in the CDR3. DNA of the CDR3: TGTGCCAGCAGCCACGCGGCACAGGCCTATGGCTACACCTTC. Its translation: CASSHAAQAYGYTF.

The chain has TRBV5-4 and TRBJ2-3; D gene uncertain. The germline V gene encodes CDR1 SGHNT and CDR2 YYREEE (reference sequence). V lost 1 base and J 2 bases, leaving 2 bases between the germline ends. The CDR3 contains 12 residues. The CDR3 region has the DNA TGTGCCAGCAGCTTGACCACAGATACGCAGTATTTT. Translated: CASSLTTDTQYF.

Here the CDR3 DNA reads TGTGCCAGCTCATTAAGGGGAGGTGGAACTGAAGCTTTCTTT. Amino acid sequence: CASSLRGGGTEAFF. The V gene is TRBV18, the J gene TRBJ1-1; D might be TRBD1 (5 bases). The germline gives CDR1 KGHSH, CDR2 LQKENI. The CDR3 extends over 14 amino acids. Deletions cut 5 bases from V and 5 bases from J, with 15 bases between.

The chain recombines TRBV6-5 with TRBJ1-2; possible D gene TRBD1, 5 bases. Germline assignment: CDR1 MNHEY and CDR2 SVGAGI. The CDR3 has 12 residues. Trimming removed 5 bases at V and 7 bases at J, with 11 bases between. The CDR3 protein is CASSPGTVGYTF. The CDR3 DNA sequence: TGTGCCAGCAGTCCCGGGACGGTTGGCTACACCTTC.

This clone was picked up a small number of times. V usage is TRBV30 and J usage is TRBJ2-7; the match to TRBD1 covers 12 bases. V shed 0 bases, J shed 4 bases, and the junction held 22 bases outside the gene matches. This CDR3 is built from 21 residues. Germline V gives CDR1 GTSNPN, CDR2 SVGIG (reference sequence). This CDR3 reads CAWSVKGGGRDRGRRLYEQYF. The CDR3, as DNA: TGTGCCTGGAGTGTAAAGGGGGGAGGCCGGGACAGGGGGCGTCGTTTGTACGAGCAGTACTTC.

The chain combines TRBV28 with TRBJ1-2, with 7 bases matching TRBD1. Per the germline V gene, CDR1 is MDHEN and CDR2 is SYDVKM. The CDR3 is made up of 17 amino acids. The junction had 8 bases not matched to a gene; V was cut back by 1 base and J by 0 bases. The CDR3 sequence is CASSLSTGWEANYGYTF. Written as DNA, the CDR3 is TGTGCCAGCAGTTTATCGACAGGGTGGGAAGCTAACTATGGCTACACCTTC.